The clone carrying this T cell receptor (beta chain) was picked up a small number of times. The target antigen is unknown. The data were obtained in a study of T cells in Graves' hyperthyroidism and ophthalmopathy. Study context: Peripheral blood was acquired at first diagnosis, ahead of any therapy whatsoever.

Amplified TCR beta CDR3 regions came from RNA transcripts. Researchers ran a first-round RT-PCR on the TCR CDR3 using the HTBI primer set. TCRdb ran MiXCR on the multiplex PCR reads and lists one entry per CDR3 protein. The sample lists around 290,000 distinct CDR3 sequences, roughly 15% seen once, with approximately 7.9% in the top ten. The CDR3 length is 12 residues. Trimming left V 6 bases short and J 7 bases short, with 9 bases between. Germline CDR1 and CDR2: MNHEY and SMNVEV (reference sequence). Overall study results and limits: In the blood, most expanded thyroid clonotypes above 0.001 appeared as well. Model output signaled ophthalmopathy a median about seven months ahead of onset. A 13 V-J model separated ophthalmopathy from stable hyperthyroidism.

The receptor was derived from a woman between 40 and 55 years old with Graves' hyperthyroidism. The rearrangement links TRBV27 to TRBJ1-4; D unresolved. Material for sequencing was blood. The CDR3: CASSSGSEKLFF. The DNA for the CDR3 is TGTGCCAGCAGCTCGGGGTCTGAAAAACTGTTTTTT.